This TCR beta chain is drawn from a study of technical replicates of blood from a handful of donors. Assay: immunoSEQ multiplex PCR; the TCRdb copy retains only in-frame clones and omits some. The top ten clones hold approximately 0.37% of a sample with tens of thousands of clones, 90% to 95% of them seen once. The sequenced sample consisted of T cells isolated from PBMCs. This receptor was obtained from a human donor in good health.

CDR3 DNA sequence: TGTGCCAGCGGTCCATCCCAGGGTCAGCCCCAGCATTTT. Amino acid sequence: CASGPSQGQPQHF. The V call is TRBV6-6, the J call TRBJ1-5, with D perhaps matching TRBD1 (5 bases). V lost 8 bases and J 6 bases, leaving 14 bases between the germline ends. The CDR3 totals 13 residues. The germline V gene encodes CDR1 MNHNY and CDR2 SVGAGI (reference sequence).